This TCR beta chain was retrieved from a study of siplizumab effects on memory and regulatory T cells (dated by TCRdb to between 2019 and 2020). Some background on the complete study: The study looked at the effect of siplizumab, an anti-CD2 antibody, on alloreactive T-cell subsets in allogeneic mixed lymphocyte reactions made from human PBMCs.

Sorted unstimulated T cells, along with proliferating T cells recovered from mixed lymphocyte reactions, underwent TCRbeta CDR3 sequencing. Fresh whole blood from approximately 10 HLA-typed healthy donors was used to isolate PBMCs. Libraries were prepared through the immunoSEQ multiplex PCR assay. Each sample had 80,000 to 100,000 TCR templates assayed by the deep sequencing platform. Genomic DNA extracted from sorted T cells was used for TCRbeta CDR3 sequencing. From the authors' description of their analysis: The R programming language was used for clonal analysis of TCRbeta CDR3 data. Unstimulated samples were compared with post-reaction CFSE-low samples to define alloreactive CD4+ and CD8+ clones. Alloreactive CD4+ clones were assigned to regulatory or non-regulatory origin by matching sequences to sorted unstimulated Treg and non-Treg repertoires. In TCRdb, the immuneACCESS table is reduced to in-frame sequences with V and J assigned. These tables do not hold every clone; where another copy was compared, an unresolved V gene accounts for under half, and the others remain unexplained. V and J calls and clone size are given by that table; D and trimming were obtained from the DNA. The sample yields 97,000 or so clones; roughly 92% were counted once. More than 0.95% of the sample goes to the ten largest clones.

Turning to this clone: The antigen this receptor binds is unknown. No qualities accompany the bases; no much larger clone lies one base away.

The germline V gene (reference sequence) yields WNHNN for CDR1 and SYGVQD for CDR2. Trimming takes 3 bases from V and 6 bases from J, and the germline ends sit 8 bases apart. Inclusive of the bounding cysteine and phenylalanine, the CDR3 is 12 residues long. Here the CDR3 DNA is all that survives: 36 bases in frame from base 1. Study-level results and caveats: Greater diversity appeared to be present in unstimulated naive T cells than in memory T cells, and a substantial contribution to the alloresponse seemed to be made by naive cells. Whether proliferating Tregs from siplizumab cultures were suppressive was not functionally confirmed. Among mappable alloreactive CD4+ clones, the Treg-derived fraction averaged approximately 69% with siplizumab versus around 27% in control reactions. The cumulative frequency of alloreactive sequences traceable to unstimulated CD4+ memory T cells was significantly reduced by siplizumab. About 80-97% of proliferating CD4+ or CD8+ clones could not be given a naive or memory phenotype. Because sequences below about 10^-5 frequency were poorly captured, only a minor fraction of alloreactive clones could be mapped to unstimulated subsets.

The chain links TRBV10-1 with TRBJ1-1; the D gene lacks a confident call. The sequenced sample was CD4+ T cells sorted from blood. The receptor comes from a human donor in good health. The DNA reads TGCGCCAGCAGTGACTTCGGGGCTGAAGCTTTCTTT. Translated, this gives CASSDFGAEAFF.